This T cell receptor (beta chain) was sequenced during a study of T cell responses to AZD1222 COVID-19 vaccine. Data came from immunoSEQ multiplex PCR; TCRdb stores just in-frame clones and leaves some out. The table has more than 100,000 clones, 85% to 95% seen once. This CDR3 contains 13 residues. The V end was cut by 2 bases, the J end by 4 bases, with 8 bases between. Germline V gene lookup returns CDR1 MNHEY and CDR2 SVGAGI. Here the sequenced sample was peripheral blood, taken 28 days after the second AZD1222 dose. This receptor was obtained from an adult who received the AZD1222 COVID-19 vaccine. The chain carries TRBV6-5 and TRBJ1-2, with TRBD1 as a possible D gene (5 bases). CDR3 nucleotides: TGTGCCAGCAGTTACGGGGCATCCTATGGCTACACCTTC. Protein product: CASSYGASYGYTF.